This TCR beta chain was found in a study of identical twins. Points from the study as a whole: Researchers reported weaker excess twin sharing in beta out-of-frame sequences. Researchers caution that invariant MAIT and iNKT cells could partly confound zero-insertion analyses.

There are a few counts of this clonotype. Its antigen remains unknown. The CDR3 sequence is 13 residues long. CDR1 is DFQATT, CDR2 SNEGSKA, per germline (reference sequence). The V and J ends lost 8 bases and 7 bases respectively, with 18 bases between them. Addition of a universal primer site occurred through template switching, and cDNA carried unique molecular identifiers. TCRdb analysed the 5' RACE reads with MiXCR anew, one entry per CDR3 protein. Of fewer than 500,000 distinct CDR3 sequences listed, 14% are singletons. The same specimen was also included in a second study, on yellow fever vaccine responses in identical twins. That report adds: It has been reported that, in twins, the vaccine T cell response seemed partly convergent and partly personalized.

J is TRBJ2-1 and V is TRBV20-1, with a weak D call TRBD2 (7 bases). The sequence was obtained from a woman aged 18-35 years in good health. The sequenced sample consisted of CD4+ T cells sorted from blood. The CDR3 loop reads CSTGRGGRNEQFF. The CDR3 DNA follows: TGCAGTACTGGTAGGGGGGGCCGGAATGAGCAGTTCTTC.